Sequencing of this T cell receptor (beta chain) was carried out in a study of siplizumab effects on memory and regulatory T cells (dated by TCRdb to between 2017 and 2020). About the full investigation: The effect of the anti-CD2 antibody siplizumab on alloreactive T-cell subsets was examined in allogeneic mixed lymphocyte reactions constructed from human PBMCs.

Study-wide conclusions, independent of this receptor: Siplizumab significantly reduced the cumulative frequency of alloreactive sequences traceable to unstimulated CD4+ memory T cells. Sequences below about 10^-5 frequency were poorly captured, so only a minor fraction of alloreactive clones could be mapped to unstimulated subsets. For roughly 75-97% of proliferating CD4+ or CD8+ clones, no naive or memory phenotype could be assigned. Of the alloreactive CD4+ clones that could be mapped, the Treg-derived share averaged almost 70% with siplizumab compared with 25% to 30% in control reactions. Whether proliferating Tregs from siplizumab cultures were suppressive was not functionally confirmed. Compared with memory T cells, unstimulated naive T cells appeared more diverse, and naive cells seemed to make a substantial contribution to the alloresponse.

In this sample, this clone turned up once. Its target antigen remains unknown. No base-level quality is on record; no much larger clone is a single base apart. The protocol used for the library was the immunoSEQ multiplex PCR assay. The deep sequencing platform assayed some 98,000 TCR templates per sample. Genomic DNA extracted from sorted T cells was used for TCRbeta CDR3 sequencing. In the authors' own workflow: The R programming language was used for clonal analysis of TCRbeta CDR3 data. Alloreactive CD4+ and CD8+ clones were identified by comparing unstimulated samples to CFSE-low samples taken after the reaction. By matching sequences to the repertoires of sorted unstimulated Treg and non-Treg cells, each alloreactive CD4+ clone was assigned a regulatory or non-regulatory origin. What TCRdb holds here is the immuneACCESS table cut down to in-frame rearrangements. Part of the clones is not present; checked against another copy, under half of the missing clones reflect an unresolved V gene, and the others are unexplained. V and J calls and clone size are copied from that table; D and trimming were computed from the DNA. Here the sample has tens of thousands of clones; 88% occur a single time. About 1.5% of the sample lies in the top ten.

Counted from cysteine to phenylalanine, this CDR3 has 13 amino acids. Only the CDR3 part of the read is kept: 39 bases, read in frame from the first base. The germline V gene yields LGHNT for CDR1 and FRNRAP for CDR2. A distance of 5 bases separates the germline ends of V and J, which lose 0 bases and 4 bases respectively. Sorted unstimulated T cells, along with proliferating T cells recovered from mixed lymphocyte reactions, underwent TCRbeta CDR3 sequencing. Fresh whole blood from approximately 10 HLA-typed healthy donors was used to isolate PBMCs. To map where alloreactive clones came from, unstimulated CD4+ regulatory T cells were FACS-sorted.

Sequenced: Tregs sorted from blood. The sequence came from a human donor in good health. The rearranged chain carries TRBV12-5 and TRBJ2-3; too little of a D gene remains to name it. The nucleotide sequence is TGTGCTAGTGGTTTGGTGGGCCCAGATACGCAGTATTTT. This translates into CASGLVGPDTQYF.